The 14 T cell receptor beta chains in this list originate from one sample, sequenced in a study of Graves' ophthalmopathy and Graves' hyperthyroidism. The authors amplified TCR beta CDR3 regions from RNA transcripts. HTBI primers were employed in first-round RT-PCR, then a second-round multiplex PCR followed. TCRdb analysed the multiplex PCR reads with MiXCR anew, one entry per CDR3 protein. Found here are 300,000 to 500,000 distinct CDR3 sequences, 15% to 19% of them singletons; the top ten hold roughly 7%. The sequenced sample was peripheral blood. The source is a woman younger than 35 with stable Graves' hyperthyroidism.

This clonotype was seen many times. The chain carries TRBV6-5 and TRBJ1-1; no reliable D call. The CDR3 spans 13 residues. Germline V lookup: CDR1 MNHEY, CDR2 SVGAGI. Deletions cut 6 bases from V and 2 bases from J, with 10 bases between. Written as DNA, the CDR3 is TGTGCCAGCAGCTGGGTATTTAACACTGAAGCTTTCTTT. Its protein product is CASSWVFNTEAFF.

On this clonotype itself: A much larger clone differs by one base, so this may be a read error. This rearrangement joins TRBV15 to TRBJ2-7, with D possibly being TRBD1 or TRBD2 (5 bases each). Per germline, CDR1 LNHNV and CDR2 YYDKDF (reference sequence). This CDR3 comprises 15 residues. CDR3 in amino acids: CATSRGQGDSYEQCF. The CDR3 nucleotides are TGTGCCACCAGCAGAGGTCAGGGAGACTCCTACGAGCAGTGCTTC.

The chain employs TRBV12-5 and TRBJ1-6; no firm D call. Germline V CDR1 and CDR2: LGHNT, FRNRAP. V lost 0 bases to trimming and J lost 12 bases, with 12 bases between them. The CDR3 length is 14 residues. The CDR3 here is CASGLVGISGPLHF. The CDR3 DNA sequence: TGTGCTAGTGGTTTGGTAGGGATATCGGGACCCCTCCACTTT.

The chain combines TRBV28 with TRBJ2-7; D unresolved. The germline V gene has CDR1 MDHEN and CDR2 SYDVKM. V lost 2 bases and J 5 bases, leaving 13 bases between the germline ends. The CDR3 sequence is 14 residues long. The CDR3 DNA follows: TGTGCCAGCAGTTTAGCGCAAGACATCAACGAGCAGTACTTC. This gives the protein CASSLAQDINEQYF. The entire variable domain, with the rest obtained from reference TRBV28 and TRBJ2-7, is as follows: DVKVTQSSRYLVKRTGEKVFLECVQDMDHENMFWYRQDPGLGLRLIYFSYDVKMKEKGDIPEGYSVSREKKERFSLILESASTNQTSMYLCASSLAQDINEQYFGPGTRLTVT.

This clonotype was seen repeatedly, ten times or more. CDR3 bases: TGTGCCAGTAGTATTAGCACGCACTACGAGCAGTACTTC. Protein sequence: CASSISTHYEQYF. This chain uses TRBV19 with TRBJ2-7, with D unclear. V shed 3 bases and J shed 3 bases, with 9 bases lying between them. There are 13 residues in the CDR3. Germline-derived CDR1 and CDR2 are LNHDA and SQIVND (reference sequence).

This sequence joins TRBV11-2 and TRBJ1-1; TRBD1 aligns across 7 bases. Trimming took 5 bases from V and 0 from J; bases not matched to a gene: 12. This CDR3 contains 17 residues. Germline CDR1 reads SGHAT; CDR2 reads FQNNGV. The CDR3 region is CASSPGQENLMNTEAFF. Here the CDR3 DNA reads TGTGCCAGCAGCCCAGGACAGGAGAACCTAATGAACACTGAAGCTTTCTTT.

This clonotype occurred many times. This rearrangement joins TRBV27 to TRBJ2-7, with TRBD1 identical over 7 bases. The CDR3 extends over 14 amino acids. The V gene end was trimmed by 5 bases and the J gene end by 6 bases; junction bases not matched to a gene: 10. Germline lookup yields CDR1 MNHEY and CDR2 SMNVEV (reference sequence). CDR3 sequence reads: CASSPGTDPTEQYF. CDR3 nucleotides: TGTGCCAGCAGTCCCGGGACAGACCCAACCGAGCAGTACTTC.

This clonotype was counted at least ten times. The chain joins TRBV5-1 to TRBJ1-1; D gene ambiguous. Looked up from germline, CDR1 is SGHRS and CDR2 is YFSETQ. The CDR3 covers 15 residues. V was trimmed by 0 bases and J by 1 base, leaving 10 bases between them. The CDR3 is CASSLGGTGNTEAFF. DNA of the CDR3: TGCGCCAGCAGCTTGGGTGGCACGGGGAACACTGAAGCTTTCTTT.

This clonotype was counted many times. In DNA form, the CDR3 reads TGTGCCAGCAGTCCAACGCCCGACAGGGACACTGAAGCTTTCTTT. Encoded protein: CASSPTPDRDTEAFF. The V call is TRBV6-1, the J call TRBJ1-1, with 7 bases identical to TRBD1. The CDR3 contains 15 residues. The germline gives CDR1 MNHNS, CDR2 SASEGT. V trimming: 5 bases; J trimming: 3 bases; junction bases outside the gene matches: 9.

This rearrangement joins TRBV12-3 or TRBV12-4 to TRBJ1-2; a possible D gene is TRBD1 (5 bases). The CDR3 runs to 16 residues. V gave up 7 bases and J gave up 6 bases, with 24 bases separating them. CDR3 sequence reads: CASTNWPGLREDGYTF. CDR3 coding DNA: TGTGCCAGCACCAACTGGCCAGGGCTGAGGGAGGATGGCTACACCTTC.

This clonotype was found many times. The chain joins TRBV6-1 to TRBJ2-5, with D maybe TRBD1 (6 bases). Germline values: CDR1 MNHNS, CDR2 SASEGT. The V gene lost 0 bases and the J gene lost 1 base, with 6 bases spanning the gap. The CDR3 has 14 amino acids. The CDR3 spells CASSEAGAQETQYF. CDR3 bases: TGTGCCAGCAGTGAAGCGGGGGCCCAAGAGACCCAGTACTTC.

In its sample, this clonotype was seen many times. In nucleotides, the CDR3 is TGTGCCAGCAGCTGGGACGGCGACTACGAGCAGTACTTC. Translated, it gives CASSWDGDYEQYF. The chain has TRBV5-6 and TRBJ2-7; D possibly matches TRBD1 or TRBD2 (5 bases each). V shed 3 bases and J shed 3 bases, with 10 bases lying between them. The CDR3 spans 13 residues. CDR1 and CDR2 (germline): SGHDT, YYEEEE.

J is TRBJ2-7 and V is TRBV28; 7 bases fit TRBD1. Germline V gene sequence: CDR1 MDHEN, CDR2 SYDVKM. The CDR3 has 15 amino acids. V shed 4 bases, J shed 6 bases, and the junction held 12 bases outside the gene matches. The CDR3 coding sequence is TGTGCCAGCAGTTACTACCCCGTCGCAGGGGGCGAGCAGTACTTC. Translated: CASSYYPVAGGEQYF.

This clonotype was detected many times. The chain has TRBV6-5 and TRBJ2-7; D may be TRBD1 or TRBD2 (5 bases each). The CDR3 runs to 15 residues. Germline CDR1 and CDR2: MNHEY and SVGAGI. The V end was cut by 0 bases, the J end by 4 bases, with 13 bases between. The CDR3 protein is CASSYSGRDHYEQYF. The DNA of the CDR3 is TGTGCCAGCAGTTACTCCGGACGGGACCATTACGAGCAGTACTTC.